The 31 T cell receptor beta chains presented below share a single source sample, sequenced in a study of T-cell reconstitution after alpha-beta-depleted transplantation in children (dated by TCRdb to about 2016). The library was made by PCR. Sequencing was performed on an Illumina HiSeq 2500. Molecular barcoding was employed in the preparation of TCR libraries, with unique molecular identifiers being used to normalize TCRbeta repertoire quantification. TCRdb passed the public sequencing reads through fastp at Q25 and MiXCR, retaining productive beta sequences. Rows with a matching CDR3 protein are joined into one entry that keeps the most common DNA and genes. This sample has some 240,000 distinct CDR3 sequences in its table, and 12% of those were observed once. The ten largest clones add up to approximately 2.9% of the sample. Material: PBMCs from the stem cell graft donor, obtained from the stem cell graft. The receptors originated from a human donor who donated a stem cell graft to a child with acute lymphoblastic leukemia.

This clonotype was seen ten or more times. The J gene is TRBJ2-7, the V gene TRBV20-1; TRBD1 matches 7 bases. Trimming took 0 bases from V and 0 from J; bases not matched to a gene: 8. CDR1 and CDR2 from the germline V gene are DFQATT and SNEGSKA (reference sequence). The CDR3 is 16 residues long. CDR3 sequence reads: CSARDTGTVASYEQYF. The DNA of the CDR3 is TGCAGTGCTAGAGATACCGGGACAGTTGCCTCCTACGAGCAGTACTTC.

The V gene is TRBV30, the J gene TRBJ2-1; 13 nucleotides align to TRBD2. The CDR3 length is 18 residues. Per the germline V gene, CDR1 is GTSNPN and CDR2 is SVGIG (reference sequence). The J segment lost 8 bases and the V segment lost 2 bases, leaving 15 bases of the junction unmatched. The CDR3 DNA reads as TGTGCCTGGAGTCCGTTGACGGGACTAGCGGGGTTTACCGATGAGCAGTTCTTC. Amino acid sequence: CAWSPLTGLAGFTDEQFF.

This clonotype has at least ten counts. The DNA for the CDR3 is TGCGCCAGCAGCTTGGATCTTCCGGGCGAGCAGTACTTC. Translating it yields CASSLDLPGEQYF. The rearrangement links TRBV5-1 to TRBJ2-7; D ambiguous. The CDR3 runs 13 residues. The V and J ends lost 0 bases and 6 bases respectively, with 10 bases between them. The germline gives CDR1 SGHRS, CDR2 YFSETQ.

This chain connects TRBV10-3 to TRBJ1-2; 7 bases align to TRBD1. Germline V CDR1 and CDR2: ENHRY, SYGVKD. This CDR3 has 14 residues. With V trimmed by 3 bases and J by 8 bases, 9 bases remained unmatched. This CDR3 reads CAISDTRGGGGYTF. The DNA of the CDR3 is TGTGCCATCAGTGATACAAGGGGAGGGGGCGGCTACACCTTC.

In its sample, this clonotype was seen many times. The J gene is TRBJ1-1, the V gene TRBV7-2, with D perhaps matching TRBD1 (5 bases). Trimming took off 8 bases at V and 3 bases at J, with 16 bases between the two ends. CDR1 and CDR2 from the germline V gene are SGHTA and FQGNSA. The CDR3 covers 14 residues. This CDR3 reads CASLPRSGDTEAFF. CDR3 coding DNA: TGTGCCAGCCTCCCGCGGTCGGGGGACACTGAAGCTTTCTTT.

As for this clonotype: Possible read error: a much larger clone is one base away. The V gene is TRBV12-3 or TRBV12-4, the J gene TRBJ1-6; D uncertain. The V end lost 8 bases, the J end lost 7 bases, and 9 bases lay between the germline ends. This CDR3 is built from 12 residues. The CDR3 coding sequence is TGTGCCAGCGGTATGGCCAATTCACCCCTCCACTTT. It is translated as CASGMANSPLHF.

This clonotype was counted at least ten times. The V call is TRBV15, the J call TRBJ2-4, with D perhaps matching TRBD1 (6 bases). Germline V gene lookup returns CDR1 LNHNV and CDR2 YYDKDF (reference sequence). CDR3 length: 13 residues. V dropped 8 bases and J dropped 14 bases, with 22 bases sitting between them. The CDR3 region is CATLLTGTTSKYF. The CDR3 DNA reads as TGTGCCACCTTACTTACAGGGACGACCTCTAAGTACTTC.

This clonotype was detected ten times or more. The chain has TRBV2 and TRBJ1-4; no firm D call. CDR3 size: 16 residues. V was clipped by 3 bases and J by 8 bases, with 19 bases between them. Germline CDR1 and CDR2: SNHLY and FYNNEI. CDR3 nucleotide sequence: TGTGCCAGCAGTGAGACCGCCCTTCGAGGGTACGAAAAACTGTTTTTT. Translated: CASSETALRGYEKLFF.

The table lists this clonotype with a few counts. J is TRBJ2-1 and V is TRBV20-1, with a tentative D call TRBD2 (6 bases). The CDR3 extends over 14 amino acids. V was cut by 0 bases and J by 7 bases, with 13 bases left in between. Germline values: CDR1 DFQATT, CDR2 SNEGSKA (reference sequence). CDR3: CSARDSAGQNEQFF. The CDR3 bases are TGCAGTGCTAGAGATTCAGCGGGCCAAAATGAGCAGTTCTTC.

This clonotype was recorded many times. V gene TRBV3-1 combines with J gene TRBJ1-1, with D unclear. CDR3 length: 11 amino acids. Germline CDR1 is LGHDT and CDR2 is YNNKEL (reference sequence). The V end lost 4 bases, the J end lost 8 bases, and 8 bases lay between the germline ends. In DNA form, the CDR3 reads TGTGCCAGCAGCCTTAACTCGGAAGCTTTCTTT. Translating gives CASSLNSEAFF.

This clonotype was picked up many times. The V call is TRBV7-9, the J call TRBJ1-5; D gene uncertain. Germline-derived CDR1 and CDR2 are SEHNR and FQNEAQ (reference sequence). Trimming removed 5 bases from V and 2 bases from J, with 10 bases in between. The CDR3 consists of 14 residues. CDR3 DNA: TGTGCCAGCAGCCCGACGTCGGGCAATCAGCCCCAGCATTTT. It translates to CASSPTSGNQPQHF.

Of note for this clonotype: This may be a read error, as it is one base from a much larger clone. The chain joins TRBV5-1 to TRBJ2-6; tentative D call: TRBD1 (5 bases). Per the germline V gene, CDR1 is SGHRS and CDR2 is YFSETQ. The CDR3 sequence is 18 residues long. CDR3 loop: CASSPGRGISSGANGLTF. CDR3 bases: TGCGCCAGCAGCCCCGGTAGGGGTATAAGCTCTGGGGCCAACGGCCTGACTTTC.

The sample holds many counts of this clonotype. The genes are TRBV5-1 and TRBJ2-7, with 10 bases aligning to TRBD2. V was clipped by 4 bases and J by 7 bases; unmatched bases: 8. The CDR3 covers 14 residues. The germline V gene encodes CDR1 SGHRS and CDR2 YFSETQ. The CDR3 reads CASSQSGRAGEQYF. For the CDR3, the DNA is TGCGCCAGCAGCCAAAGCGGGAGGGCCGGTGAGCAGTACTTC.

As to this clonotype: This may be a read error, as it is one base from a much larger clone. V is TRBV20-1 and J is TRBJ2-3, with D unresolved. Germline lookup yields CDR1 DFQATT and CDR2 SNEGSKA (reference sequence). The CDR3 runs 12 residues. The CDR3 reads CRVRHRTDTQYF. The CDR3 coding sequence is TGCAGAGTTAGACACAGAACAGATACGCAGTATTTT.

This clonotype has at least ten counts. The V and J genes are TRBV9 and TRBJ1-2, with 12 nucleotides matching TRBD1. The CDR3 length is 15 residues. Germline values: CDR1 SGDLS, CDR2 YYNGEE. J gave up 6 bases and V 5 bases, and 8 bases lay outside the gene matches. The CDR3 DNA sequence: TGTGCCAGCAGTCAAGGGACAGGGGGCAAGGATGGCTACACCTTC. This sequence encodes CASSQGTGGKDGYTF.

This clonotype was found many times. The rearrangement joins TRBV20-1 to TRBJ1-6; D is uncertain. Looked up from germline, CDR1 is DFQATT and CDR2 is SNEGSKA (reference sequence). CDR3 length equals 11 residues. Between the trimmed V and J ends, which lost 3 bases and 14 bases, there was a span of 11 bases. CDR3 DNA: TGCAGTGCTAGGGACCTTTGGGCCCTCCACTTT. Translation gives CSARDLWALHF.

This clonotype was seen many times. The genes are TRBV5-6 and TRBJ2-7, with D possibly being TRBD1 or TRBD2 (5 bases each). Trimming shortened V by 5 bases and J by 2 bases, and 14 bases separated the two germline ends. The germline CDR1 and CDR2 sequences are SGHDT and YYEEEE. There are 14 residues in the CDR3. CDR3 amino acids: CASSSGTATYEQYF. Written as DNA, the CDR3 is TGTGCCAGCAGTTCCGGGACGGCAACCTACGAGCAGTACTTC.

This clonotype was observed many times. V and J are TRBV9 and TRBJ2-3; 7 bases fit TRBD2. Germline lookup yields CDR1 SGDLS and CDR2 YYNGEE. This CDR3 is 15 amino acids long. V lost 0 bases, J lost 2 bases, and 3 bases stayed unmatched. The CDR3 coding sequence is TGTGCCAGCAGCGTAGGTCTAGCGGCCACAGATACGCAGTATTTT. This gives the protein CASSVGLAATDTQYF.

The CDR3 here is CSAPRTSGGRGGEQFF. As DNA, the CDR3 is TGCAGTGCTCCAAGGACTAGCGGGGGCCGTGGGGGTGAGCAGTTCTTC. This chain links TRBV20-1 with TRBJ2-1, with 13 bases lining up with TRBD2. This CDR3 spans 16 amino acids. CDR1 is DFQATT, CDR2 SNEGSKA, per germline (reference sequence). J gave up 9 bases and V 5 bases, and 13 bases lay outside the gene matches.

This clonotype has ten or more counts. The CDR3 loop is CASSQEANHEQYF. CDR3 nucleotides: TGCGCCAGCAGCCAAGAGGCGAATCACGAGCAGTACTTC. The chain employs TRBV4-3 and TRBJ2-7; D remains ambiguous. The CDR3 runs to 13 residues. Germline values: CDR1 LGHNA, CDR2 YSLEER. Trimming took off 0 bases at V and 5 bases at J, with 8 bases between the two ends.

This clonotype was detected ten times or more. V is TRBV5-1 and J is TRBJ2-7; D is uncertain. The CDR3 loop spans 15 amino acids. CDR1 and CDR2 (germline): SGHRS, YFSETQ. V was cut by 4 bases and J by 3 bases, with 17 bases left in between. CDR3: CASSPPSGRIYEQYF. The CDR3 nucleotides read TGCGCCAGCAGCCCCCCCTCGGGCAGAATCTACGAGCAGTACTTC.

This clonotype was recorded at least ten times. This chain joins TRBV29-1 and TRBJ2-5; D ambiguous. The V end was cut by 6 bases, the J end by 2 bases, with 4 bases between. The CDR3 is made up of 10 amino acids. The V gene's germline CDR1 is SQVTM and CDR2 ANQGSEA. CDR3 DNA: TGCAGCGTCCTTCAAGAGACCCAGTACTTC. Translated, it gives CSVLQETQYF.

Concerning this clonotype itself: A much larger clone lies a single base off, so this may be a read error. The rearrangement uses TRBV20-1 and TRBJ1-5, with no clear D. Germline V gene sequence: CDR1 DFQATT, CDR2 SNEGSKA (reference sequence). V gave up 4 bases and J gave up 3 bases, with 13 bases separating them. The CDR3 sequence is 14 residues long. In DNA, the CDR3 is TGCAGTGCTACGTCCGGGTTAAACAATCAGCCCCAGCATTTT. Translated, it gives CSATSGLNNQPQHF.

The chain has TRBV6-5 and TRBJ2-3; D is unclear. Germline CDR1 MNHEY, CDR2 SVGAGI. CDR3 size: 16 residues. V lost 0 bases and J 4 bases, leaving 14 bases between the germline ends. The CDR3 reads CASSYSFKNVADTQYF. CDR3 nucleotide sequence: TGTGCCAGCAGTTACTCTTTTAAGAACGTTGCAGATACGCAGTATTTT.

This clonotype occurred many times. V is TRBV10-3 and J is TRBJ1-1; D gene unclear. CDR1 is ENHRY and CDR2 is SYGVKD in the germline V gene. V was trimmed by 6 bases and J by 2 bases, leaving 4 bases between them. This CDR3 region has 11 residues. The CDR3 region has the DNA TGTGCCATCAGGCAAAACACTGAAGCTTTCTTT. As protein: CAIRQNTEAFF.

V and J are TRBV5-5 and TRBJ2-3; the match to TRBD1 covers 7 bases. This CDR3 spans 15 amino acids. CDR1 is SGHKS, CDR2 YYEKEE, per germline (reference sequence). The junction had 9 bases not matched to a gene; V was cut back by 5 bases and J by 3 bases. The CDR3 reads CASSRSTGPTDTQYF. CDR3 DNA sequence: TGTGCCAGCAGTCGGTCGACAGGGCCAACAGATACGCAGTATTTT.

For this clonotype: A clone one base away is much larger, so this may be a read error. The conserved phenylalanine or tryptophan normally closing the CDR3 is absent here, so this likely arose from a read error. The CDR3, as DNA: TGTGCCAGCAGCCCGGGGTTTACCGGGATCATGACCAACACCGGGGAGCTGTTTTAT. Translated, it gives CASSPGFTGIMTNTGELFY. The chain links TRBV4-2 to TRBJ2-2, with D perhaps matching TRBD2 (5 bases). The germline CDR1 and CDR2 sequences are LGHNA and YNFKEQ. Trimming stripped 4 bases from V and 2 bases from J, with 23 bases between. The CDR3 runs 19 residues.

This clonotype appeared many times. The chain links TRBV4-2 to TRBJ1-5; no clear D. CDR3 size: 15 residues. V lost 1 base to trimming and J lost 4 bases, with 11 bases between them. Germline CDR1 reads LGHNA; CDR2 reads YNFKEQ. CDR3 nucleotides: TGTGCCAGCAGCCAAGGATGGGGAGGTAATCAGCCCCAGCATTTT. It encodes CASSQGWGGNQPQHF.

Ten or more counts support this clonotype. This chain connects TRBV5-5 to TRBJ2-1; 7 bases agree with TRBD1. With V trimmed by 4 bases and J by 6 bases, 10 bases remained unmatched. The V gene's germline CDR1 is SGHKS and CDR2 YYEKEE (reference sequence). This CDR3 has 15 residues. CDR3 nucleotides: TGTGCCAGCAGCCCAGGGGGACAGCCGAGCAATGAGCAGTTCTTC. Protein product: CASSPGGQPSNEQFF.

This clonotype was observed many times. V gene TRBV20-1 combines with J gene TRBJ1-2, with 9 positions matching TRBD1. The CDR3 extends over 16 amino acids. The germline CDR1 and CDR2 sequences are DFQATT and SNEGSKA (reference sequence). The V and J ends lost 3 bases and 4 bases, in that order; junction bases with no gene match: 12. As DNA, the CDR3 is TGCAGTGCTAGTACAGGGGGCCTTTCTGGGGTCTATGGCTACACCTTC. Residues: CSASTGGLSGVYGYTF.

This clonotype was counted at least ten times. The J gene is TRBJ2-7, the V gene TRBV20-1, with TRBD2 matching over 8 bases. J gave up 10 bases and V 3 bases, and 8 bases lay outside the gene matches. This CDR3 contains 12 residues. Germline V CDR1 and CDR2: DFQATT, SNEGSKA (reference sequence). The CDR3 DNA reads TGCAGTGCTAGTCCCCGGGAGGGTTTCCAGTACTTC. Translated, it gives CSASPREGFQYF.